This T cell receptor beta chain emerged from a study of cytomegalovirus exposure and HLA in healthy donors. Overall study results and limits: Reports showed the classifier diagnosing cytomegalovirus status with high specificity and sensitivity. It was only CMV serostatus that was available as immune exposure information. Later, an analysis showed that TCR beta chains associated with HLA were more clonally expanded than others that were equally common. Later analysis identified a missense DCLRE1C variant that was linked to TCR beta V- and J-gene trimming.

The PCR ran on 60 Vbeta and 13 Jbeta primers. Generated by immunoSEQ multiplex PCR, the TCRdb table keeps only in-frame clones and is missing some. The table shows about 82,000 clones, with over 9% occurring only once. There are a few counts of this clone. Its target is not known. V was pared by 4 bases and J by 2 bases, with 11 bases of the junction left unmatched. Germline CDR1 SNHLY, CDR2 FYNNEI. The CDR3 runs 18 residues. The chain links TRBV2 to TRBJ2-6; 7 positions match TRBD1. Material for sequencing was PBMCs. The clonotype comes from a man in his sixties in good health and CMV-seropositive. CDR3 loop: CASSVRQGRGPGANVLTF. DNA of the CDR3: TGTGCCAGCAGTGTTCGACAGGGACGGGGACCTGGGGCCAACGTCCTGACTTTC.